Below are 21 T cell receptor beta chains sequenced from a single sample in a study of T cell responses to AZD1222 COVID-19 vaccine. Clones were read by immunoSEQ multiplex PCR, and TCRdb kept only the in-frame ones, dropping some. The table lists 95,000 to 150,000 clones, approximately 84% of them singletons, with 7.7% in the top ten. The material was peripheral blood, obtained on day 0 of AZD1222 vaccination. The receptor set was obtained from an adult in good health.

This chain connects TRBV28 to TRBJ2-7; D is uncertain. The CDR3 totals 14 residues. Germline CDR1 and CDR2: MDHEN and SYDVKM. Trimming took off 6 bases at V and 2 bases at J, with 14 bases between the two ends. The CDR3 protein is CASSLPRGPYEQYF. The DNA for the CDR3 is TGTGCCAGCAGCCTTCCTCGAGGACCCTACGAGCAGTACTTC. The variable domain in full, with the rest retrieved from reference TRBV28 and TRBJ2-7, is DVKVTQSSRYLVKRTGEKVFLECVQDMDHENMFWYRQDPGLGLRLIYFSYDVKMKEKGDIPEGYSVSREKKERFSLILESASTNQTSMYLCASSLPRGPYEQYFGPGTRLTVT.

This clone was counted a few times. The V call is TRBV2, the J call TRBJ1-4; 9 bases are a match to TRBD1. Germline V gene data show CDR1 as SNHLY and CDR2 as FYNNEI. The trim removed 7 bases at V and 7 bases at J, leaving 10 bases unmatched. The CDR3 consists of 15 residues. In DNA, the CDR3 is TGTGCCAGCACCGAAACCGGGACAGGGCTTGAAAAACTGTTTTTT. This translates into CASTETGTGLEKLFF.

This chain uses TRBV5-1 with TRBJ2-2, with 10 bases matching TRBD1. This CDR3 comprises 15 residues. V shed 4 bases, J shed 7 bases, and the junction held 7 bases outside the gene matches. Germline V CDR1 and CDR2: SGHRS, YFSETQ. The CDR3 here is CASSVGQGFGGELFF. The DNA for the CDR3 is TGCGCCAGCAGCGTGGGACAGGGGTTCGGCGGGGAGCTGTTTTTT.

This sequence joins TRBV10-1 and TRBJ2-3; D possibly corresponds to TRBD1 (5 bases). The CDR3 consists of 14 residues. Germline V CDR1 and CDR2: WNHNN, SYGVQD (reference sequence). V lost 10 bases to trimming and J lost 0 bases, with 14 bases between them. The chain's CDR3 is CATGTGFSTDTQYF. In DNA, the CDR3 is TGCGCCACCGGAACAGGTTTTAGCACAGATACGCAGTATTTT.

This rearrangement joins TRBV30 to TRBJ1-3, with a tentative D call TRBD1 (5 bases). V dropped 3 bases and J dropped 16 bases, with 16 bases sitting between them. This CDR3 has 11 residues. The V gene's germline CDR1 is GTSNPN and CDR2 SVGIG (reference sequence). CDR3 nucleotide sequence: TGTGCCTGGAGACTGGGGCAAGCTAAGTATTTT. Protein sequence: CAWRLGQAKYF.

The count of this clone is one. The chain uses TRBV10-1 and TRBJ1-1; TRBD1 matches at 11 bases. Germline CDR1 is WNHNN and CDR2 is SYGVQD (reference sequence). After removal of 7 bases from V and 5 bases from J, the junction contained 3 bases not matched to a gene. The CDR3 covers 13 residues. DNA of the CDR3: TGCGCCAGCATGGGGGACAGGGGGACTGAAGCTTTCTTT. Residues: CASMGDRGTEAFF.

This chain links TRBV11-2 with TRBJ2-7; D gene ambiguous. Looked up from germline, CDR1 is SGHAT and CDR2 is FQNNGV. The CDR3 is 12 residues long. Trimming removed 5 bases from V and 7 bases from J, with 12 bases in between. This CDR3 reads CASSPPSEEQYF. The CDR3 DNA is TGTGCCAGCAGCCCACCTAGTGAGGAGCAGTACTTC.

The chain combines TRBV18 with TRBJ1-5; TRBD1 matches 8 bases. With V trimmed by 6 bases and J by 4 bases, 8 bases remained unmatched. The CDR3 spans 15 residues. The germline V gene encodes CDR1 KGHSH and CDR2 LQKENI. The CDR3 is CASSTTGEGNQPQHF. CDR3 sequence (DNA): TGTGCCAGCTCCACGACAGGGGAGGGGAATCAGCCCCAGCATTTT.

Here the CDR3 DNA reads TGCAGCGTCGGGGCTCGGGAGGCCGCCTACGAGCAGTACTTC. It yields the protein CSVGAREAAYEQYF. The genes are TRBV29-1 and TRBJ2-7; 7 nucleotides agree with TRBD2. The length of the CDR3 is 14 residues. The J segment lost 2 bases and the V segment lost 6 bases, leaving 10 bases of the junction unmatched. Germline V gives CDR1 SQVTM, CDR2 ANQGSEA.

This chain links TRBV21-1 with TRBJ1-5; TRBD1, as called in the table, went unchecked against the DNA. TRBV21-1 corresponds to a pseudogene. The CDR3 is 16 amino acids. Here the CDR3 DNA reads TGTGCCAGCAGCGCCCCCAGGGAGACAGGGAATCAGCCCCAGCATTTT. This encodes CASSAPRETGNQPQHF.

V and J are TRBV3-1 (or the pseudogene TRBV3-2) and TRBJ1-1, with D perhaps matching TRBD1 (5 bases). This CDR3 contains 13 residues. The V and J ends lost 4 bases and 4 bases respectively, with 10 bases between them. Germline values: CDR1 LGHDT, CDR2 YNNKEL (reference sequence). Written as DNA, the CDR3 is TGTGCCAGCAGCCCTGGGCAGGGCACTGAAGCTTTCTTT. Amino acids: CASSPGQGTEAFF.

The chain combines TRBV6-5 with TRBJ1-2; D possibly corresponds to TRBD1 (5 bases). The CDR3 has 15 residues. Trimming removed 5 bases at V and 0 bases at J, with 13 bases between. Germline V gene lookup returns CDR1 MNHEY and CDR2 SVGAGI. This CDR3 is CASSRRDRPNYGYTF. For the CDR3, the DNA is TGTGCCAGCAGTCGACGGGACCGGCCTAACTATGGCTACACCTTC.

The CDR3 nucleotides are TGTGCCTGGACAGCCTGGCGGGAGACCCAGTACTTC. It specifies CAWTAWRETQYF. The rearrangement joins TRBV30 to TRBJ2-5; no definite D call. V lost 4 bases to trimming and J lost 5 bases, with 11 bases between them. The CDR3 is made up of 12 amino acids. Germline V lookup: CDR1 GTSNPN, CDR2 SVGIG (reference sequence).

In its sample, this clone was seen a few times. The V and J genes are TRBV6-1 and TRBJ1-2; maybe TRBD1 (6 bases). Trimming pared 2 bases from V and 4 bases from J, leaving 8 bases between. This CDR3 has 13 amino acids. Germline assignment: CDR1 MNHNS and CDR2 SASEGT. CDR3 DNA sequence: TGTGCCAGCAGTGAATGGGACACCTATGGCTACACCTTC. Protein: CASSEWDTYGYTF.

V usage is TRBV11-3 and J usage is TRBJ2-2; the D call may be TRBD1 or TRBD2 (5 bases each). V was clipped by 3 bases and J by 6 bases, with 17 bases between them. The CDR3 is made up of 16 amino acids. Germline V CDR1 and CDR2: SGHNT, YENEEA. CDR3 sequence: CASSFTPGPRAGELFF. CDR3 DNA: TGTGCCAGCAGCTTTACACCGGGGCCACGAGCCGGGGAGCTGTTTTTT.

V usage is TRBV4-2 and J usage is TRBJ2-7; 7 nucleotides align to TRBD1. The CDR3 loop spans 14 amino acids. The ends lost 4 bases at V and 5 bases at J; junction bases unmatched: 8. CDR1 LGHNA and CDR2 YNFKEQ come from the germline V gene. This chain's CDR3 is CASSPLDRVHEQYF. The CDR3 nucleotides are TGTGCCAGCAGCCCACTTGACAGGGTCCACGAGCAGTACTTC.

The rearrangement links TRBV4-1 to TRBJ2-7; 9 nucleotides match TRBD2. The CDR3 is 16 residues long. Germline V gene sequence: CDR1 MGHRA, CDR2 YSYEKL. V was pared by 0 bases and J by 3 bases, with 6 bases of the junction left unmatched. The DNA for the CDR3 is TGCGCCAGCAGCCAAGAAAATAGCGGGAGCCTCTACGAGCAGTACTTC. This codes for CASSQENSGSLYEQYF.

V gene TRBV5-1 combines with J gene TRBJ1-5; unclear D gene. Germline-derived CDR1 and CDR2 are SGHRS and YFSETQ. The CDR3 is 15 amino acids. V was trimmed by 4 bases and J by 7 bases, leaving 18 bases between them. The CDR3: CASSPEPSGGQPQHF. In nucleotides, the CDR3 is TGCGCCAGCAGCCCCGAACCGTCGGGTGGCCAGCCCCAGCATTTT. Full variable domain (rest looked up from reference TRBV5-1 and TRBJ1-5): KAGVTQTPRYLIKTRGQQVTLSCSPISGHRSVSWYQQTPGQGLQFLFEYFSETQRNKGNFPGRFSGRQFSNSRSEMNVSTLELGDSALYLCASSPEPSGGQPQHFGDGTRLSIL.

The chain couples TRBV30 to TRBJ2-6; 7 positions match TRBD1. The CDR3 contains 16 residues. V lost 3 bases to trimming and J lost 0 bases; unmatched junction nucleotides: 5. CDR1 is GTSNPN and CDR2 is SVGIG in the germline V gene (reference sequence). DNA of the CDR3: TGTGCCTGGAGGAAACAGGGGCGCTCTGGGGCCAACGTCCTGACTTTC. This sequence encodes CAWRKQGRSGANVLTF. Full variable domain (outside the CDR3, taken from reference TRBV30 and TRBJ2-6): SQTIHQWPATLVQPVGSPLSLECTVEGTSNPNLYWYRQAAGRGLQLLFYSVGIGQISSEVPQNLSASRPQDRQFILSSKKLLLSDSGFYLCAWRKQGRSGANVLTFGAGSRLTVL.

This clone was found once. The rearrangement joins TRBV6-5 to TRBJ1-5, with D perhaps matching TRBD1 (5 bases). Trimming removed 6 bases from V and 2 bases from J, with 14 bases in between. Germline CDR1 and CDR2: MNHEY and SVGAGI. The CDR3 runs to 15 residues. CDR3: CASSANRPGNQPQHF. The DNA of the CDR3 is TGTGCCAGCAGCGCAAACAGGCCTGGCAATCAGCCCCAGCATTTT.

The gene calls are TRBV28 and TRBJ2-1; 7 bases fit TRBD1. Germline assignment: CDR1 MDHEN and CDR2 SYDVKM. Losses at the gene ends were 6 bases for V and 5 bases for J; bases not matched to a gene: 4. This CDR3 region has 13 residues. The CDR3 bases are TGTGCCAGCAGACAGGGGACACACAATGAGCAGTTCTTC. This encodes CASRQGTHNEQFF.